Below, 22 T cell receptor beta chains from the same sample are listed, as sequenced in a study of cytomegalovirus exposure and HLA in healthy donors. Vbeta (60) and Jbeta (13) primers were used in the PCR. The protocol was immunoSEQ multiplex PCR, while the TCRdb copy is restricted to in-frame clones and leaves out a portion. In the table there are more than 110,000 clones, around 73% of which are singletons. Specimen: PBMCs. The receptors here all came from a woman aged 40 to 50 in good health and CMV-seronegative.

The V and J genes are TRBV27 and TRBJ1-1; 9 nucleotides agree with TRBD1. The CDR3 has 14 amino acids. CDR1 and CDR2 (germline): MNHEY, SMNVEV (reference sequence). V trimming: 6 bases; J trimming: 11 bases; junction bases outside the gene matches: 13. CDR3 sequence (DNA): TGTGCCAGCAGCTCCGAAGGGACAGGGCGGTGGGCTTTCTTT. Amino acid sequence: CASSSEGTGRWAFF.

DNA of the CDR3: TGTGCCAGCAGCTTAAGGGAGACAGGATGGGGTTACAATGAGCAGTTCTTC. Its protein product is CASSLRETGWGYNEQFF. The V gene is TRBV7-8, the J gene TRBJ2-1; D is possibly TRBD1 (6 bases). From germline, CDR1 is SGHVS and CDR2 FQNEAQ. Trimming pared 2 bases from V and 4 bases from J, leaving 18 bases between. This CDR3 has 17 amino acids. Full variable domain (outside the CDR3, taken from reference TRBV7-8 and TRBJ2-1): GAGVSQSPRYKVAKRGQDVALRCDPISGHVSLFWYQQALGQGPEFLTYFQNEAQLDKSGLPSDRFFAERPEGSVSTLKIQRTQQEDSAVYLCASSLRETGWGYNEQFFGPGTRLTVL.

V is TRBV7-8 and J is TRBJ2-1; perhaps TRBD1 as D (5 bases). V was pared by 5 bases and J by 7 bases, with 21 bases between. CDR3 size: 16 residues. Germline V CDR1 and CDR2: SGHVS, FQNEAQ. CDR3 sequence: CASSRGQVGRRNEQFF. In DNA, the CDR3 is TGTGCCAGCAGCCGCGGTCAGGTGGGGCGTCGGAATGAGCAGTTCTTC.

This chain joins TRBV6-5 and TRBJ2-1; 7 nucleotides line up with TRBD1. CDR3 length: 13 amino acids. The ends lost 6 bases at V and 8 bases at J; junction bases unmatched: 7. Germline V gene sequence: CDR1 MNHEY, CDR2 SVGAGI. As DNA, the CDR3 is TGTGCCAGCAGGCCTACAGGGGCTGATGAGCAGTTCTTC. The encoded protein is CASRPTGADEQFF.

The CDR3 region is CAISGVGQFYGYTF. The CDR3 DNA is TGTGCCATCAGTGGGGTCGGACAGTTCTATGGCTACACCTTC. This chain connects TRBV10-3 to TRBJ1-2; D might be TRBD1 (6 bases). Deletions cut 4 bases from V and 4 bases from J, with 13 bases between. CDR3 length: 14 amino acids. The germline V gene has CDR1 ENHRY and CDR2 SYGVKD.

Note on this clone: The junction and the germline gene differ at one end; a read error may be behind it. In DNA, the CDR3 is TGTTCCAGCAGCTTAGAGCACGAGCAGTACTTC. Translated: CSSSLEHEQYF. This chain joins TRBV7-9 and TRBJ2-7; D unclear. CDR3 length equals 11 residues. CDR1 and CDR2 (germline): SEHNR, FQNEAQ (reference sequence).

The chain couples TRBV2 to TRBJ1-5, with 7 bases fitting TRBD1. V shed 4 bases and J 1 base; nucleotides not matched to a gene: 4. CDR3 size: 15 residues. From germline, CDR1 is SNHLY and CDR2 FYNNEI. The CDR3 nucleotides read TGTGCCAGCAGTGGACAGGGTAGGAGCAATCAGCCCCAGCATTTT. Residues: CASSGQGRSNQPQHF.

The gene calls are TRBV9 and TRBJ1-2, with 7 bases identical to TRBD1. Trimming removed 6 bases from V and 0 bases from J; junction bases left unmatched: 8. CDR3 size: 15 residues. Germline CDR1 reads SGDLS; CDR2 reads YYNGEE. DNA of the CDR3: TGTGCCAGCAATAAAGGAACAGGGGCTAACTATGGCTACACCTTC. This codes for CASNKGTGANYGYTF. Full variable domain (outside the CDR3, taken from reference TRBV9 and TRBJ1-2): DSGVTQTPKHLITATGQRVTLRCSPRSGDLSVYWYQQSLDQGLQFLIQYYNGEERAKGNILERFSAQQFPDLHSELNLSSLELGDSALYFCASNKGTGANYGYTFGSGTRLTVV.

V is TRBV2 and J is TRBJ2-7, with 13 bases fitting TRBD2. Germline CDR1 is SNHLY and CDR2 is FYNNEI. This CDR3 is 12 amino acids long. After removal of 11 bases from V and 8 bases from J, the junction contained 6 bases not matched to a gene. As DNA, the CDR3 is TGTGCCTCCAGACTAGCGGGGGGCCAGCAGTACGTC. Protein product: CASRLAGGQQYV.

The chain couples TRBV5-1 to TRBJ2-2; tentative D call: TRBD2 (6 bases). From germline, CDR1 is SGHRS and CDR2 YFSETQ. Trimming left V 1 base short and J 0 bases short, with 10 bases between. CDR3 length: 16 amino acids. For the CDR3, the DNA is TGCGCCAGCAGCTTGCGGCGGGGAGCGAACACCGGGGAGCTGTTTTTT. Protein sequence: CASSLRRGANTGELFF.

The rearrangement joins TRBV2 to TRBJ2-2; D is perhaps TRBD1 (5 bases). CDR3 length: 13 amino acids. Germline V gives CDR1 SNHLY, CDR2 FYNNEI. Trimming left V 7 bases short and J 4 bases short, with 10 bases between. Written as DNA, the CDR3 is TGTGCCAGCACCTCCAGGGCCACCGGGGAGCTGTTTTTT. Its translation: CASTSRATGELFF.

The chain joins TRBV27 to TRBJ2-1; possible D gene TRBD2, 6 bases. CDR1 is MNHEY, CDR2 SMNVEV, per germline (reference sequence). The CDR3 has 16 residues. Trimming shortened V by 0 bases and J by 7 bases, and 16 bases separated the two germline ends. The CDR3 here is CASSLSAGRRANEQFF. The CDR3 region has the DNA TGTGCCAGCAGTTTATCCGCCGGGAGAAGGGCTAATGAGCAGTTCTTC.

The rearrangement links TRBV7-5 to TRBJ1-4. TRBV7-5 represents a pseudogene. The CDR3 sequence is 16 residues long. CDR3 DNA sequence: TGTGCCAGAAGCCCCCCGGGAGGGGGCATTAATGAAAAACTGTTTTTT. Translation: CARSPPGGGINEKLFF.

The chain recombines TRBV27 with TRBJ2-1, with 9 bases identical to TRBD1. The CDR3 consists of 13 residues. V was pared by 5 bases and J by 7 bases, with 3 bases of the junction left unmatched. CDR1 and CDR2 (germline): MNHEY, SMNVEV (reference sequence). CDR3 bases: TGTGCCAGCAGTATTGGGACAGGGAATGAGCAGTTCTTC. This gives the protein CASSIGTGNEQFF.

The chain joins TRBV7-6 to TRBJ1-3; D remains unclear. This CDR3 has 15 amino acids. Germline V gene lookup returns CDR1 SGHVS and CDR2 FNYEAQ. V was shortened by 3 bases and J by 0 bases, with 9 bases between the two germline ends. The CDR3 region is CASSLRTNSGNTIYF. Here the CDR3 DNA reads TGTGCCAGCAGCTTGAGAACCAACTCTGGAAACACCATATATTTT.

The V gene is TRBV7-8, the J gene TRBJ2-7, with 8 bases aligning to TRBD1. V lost 3 bases, J lost 5 bases, and 9 bases stayed unmatched. Germline V gene lookup returns CDR1 SGHVS and CDR2 FQNEAQ. This CDR3 is built from 15 residues. The CDR3 DNA sequence: TGTGCCAGCAGCTTTTCCGACAGGGGAAAGCACGAGCAGTACGTC. It translates to CASSFSDRGKHEQYV.

In the case of this clone: One end of the junction varies from germline; a read error may be responsible. Other nucleotide sequences in the sample specify the same CDR3. This chain joins TRBV6-1 and TRBJ2-5; D perhaps matches TRBD2 (5 bases). CDR1 and CDR2 from the germline V gene are MNHNS and SASEGT. The CDR3 has 16 residues. CDR3 sequence reads: CASSEDGVSNQETQYF. The CDR3 DNA sequence: TGTGCCAGCAGTGAAGACGGGGTTTCTAACCAGGAGACCCAGTACTTC.

The CDR3 DNA sequence: TGCGCCAGCAGTGAGTCTGCGGACAGGTTAAACTACGAGCAGTACGTC. Its translation is CASSESADRLNYEQYV. This chain uses TRBV10-2 with TRBJ2-7, with 7 bases identical to TRBD1. Germline V lookup: CDR1 WSHSY, CDR2 SAAADI. The CDR3 is 16 residues long. V shed 0 bases, J shed 3 bases, and the junction held 8 bases outside the gene matches.

The chain links TRBV27 to TRBJ1-6, with D unresolved. The germline V and J ends were trimmed by 6 bases and 7 bases, with 10 bases remaining between them. The germline V gene encodes CDR1 MNHEY and CDR2 SMNVEV (reference sequence). The CDR3 is 13 amino acids. DNA of the CDR3: TGTGCCAGCAGAGACCACGGGAATTCACCCCTCCACTTT. Amino acids: CASRDHGNSPLHF.

The chain recombines TRBV6-4 with TRBJ1-5, with 8 bases lining up with TRBD1. J was trimmed by 0 bases and V by 2 bases; bases with no gene match: 9. CDR3 length equals 18 residues. Per germline, CDR1 MRHNA and CDR2 SNTAGT. In DNA, the CDR3 is TGTGCCAGCAGTGACCCGACAGGGGTCCAACATAGCAATCAGCCCCAGCATTTT. Protein: CASSDPTGVQHSNQPQHF.

This chain links TRBV7-9 with TRBJ1-2; no definite D call. The V end lost 6 bases, the J end lost 2 bases, and 19 bases lay between the germline ends. Germline-derived CDR1 and CDR2 are SEHNR and FQNEAQ (reference sequence). The CDR3 length is 16 residues. The CDR3 spells CASSSSGGAQNYGYTF. The CDR3 DNA reads TGTGCCAGCAGTTCGTCTGGTGGAGCCCAGAACTATGGCTACACCTTC. Full variable domain (rest looked up from reference TRBV7-9 and TRBJ1-2): DTGVSQNPRHKITKRGQNVTFRCDPISEHNRLYWYRQTLGQGPEFLTYFQNEAQLEKSRLLSDRFSAERPKGSFSTLEIQRTEQGDSAMYLCASSSSGGAQNYGYTFGSGTRLTVV.

The chain recombines TRBV9 with TRBJ2-2, with D unresolved. The CDR3 is made up of 11 amino acids. CDR1 is SGDLS and CDR2 is YYNGEE in the germline V gene. The ends were cut back, 4 bases at V and 7 bases at J, with 5 bases in the middle. The CDR3 region is CASSTDGELFF. The CDR3 nucleotides are TGTGCCAGCAGCACTGACGGGGAGCTGTTTTTT.